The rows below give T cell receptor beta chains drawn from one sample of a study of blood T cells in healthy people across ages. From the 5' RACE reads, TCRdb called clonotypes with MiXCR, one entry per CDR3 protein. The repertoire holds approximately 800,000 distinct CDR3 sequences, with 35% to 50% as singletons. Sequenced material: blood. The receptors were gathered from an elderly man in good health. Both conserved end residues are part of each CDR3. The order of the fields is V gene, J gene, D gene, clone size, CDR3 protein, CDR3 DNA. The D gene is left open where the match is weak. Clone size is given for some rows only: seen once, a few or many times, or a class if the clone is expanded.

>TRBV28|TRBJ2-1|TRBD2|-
CASLIRGVSEQFF
TGTGCCAGTCTAATCCGGGGGGTCAGTGAGCAGTTCTTC
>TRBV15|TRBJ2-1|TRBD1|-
CATSRDFDRGAFF
TGTGCCACCAGCAGAGATTTTGACAGGGGTGCGTTCTTC
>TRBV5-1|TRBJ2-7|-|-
CASSYGAGTYEQYF
TGCGCCAGCAGCTACGGGGCGGGAACGTACGAGCAGTACTTC
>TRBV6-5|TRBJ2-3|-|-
CASSPRRDLTDTQYF
TGTGCCAGCAGCCCAAGGCGGGATCTCACAGATACGCAGTATTTT
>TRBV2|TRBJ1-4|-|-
CASSEAGEREKLFF
TGTGCCAGCAGTGAAGCAGGGGAACGCGAAAAACTGTTTTTT
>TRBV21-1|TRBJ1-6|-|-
CASILGFYSPLHF
TGTGCCAGCATTCTGGGGTTCTACTCACCCCTCCACTTT
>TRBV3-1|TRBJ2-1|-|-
CASSQDTRGWNEQFF
TGTGCCAGCAGCCAAGATACCAGGGGTTGGAATGAGCAGTTCTTC
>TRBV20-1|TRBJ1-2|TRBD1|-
CSATIEGQGSYGYTF
TGCAGTGCAACAATCGAGGGACAGGGGAGCTATGGCTACACCTTC
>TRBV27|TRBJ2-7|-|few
CASRDPGGAKAYEQYF
TGTGCCAGCAGAGACCCTGGGGGCGCGAAGGCCTACGAGCAGTACTTC
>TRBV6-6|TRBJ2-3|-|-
CASTRPTDTQYF
TGTGCCAGCACCCGGCCCACAGATACGCAGTATTTT
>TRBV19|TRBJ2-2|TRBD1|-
CASRDRDFGELFF
TGTGCCAGCCGGGACAGGGATTTCGGGGAGCTGTTTTTT
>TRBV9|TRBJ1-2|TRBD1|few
CASSVEGTGAYGYTF
TGTGCCAGCAGCGTAGAGGGGACAGGGGCCTATGGCTACACCTTC
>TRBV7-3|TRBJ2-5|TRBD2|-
CASSLTSGGIETQYF
TGTGCCAGCAGCTTAACTAGCGGGGGGATAGAGACCCAGTACTTC
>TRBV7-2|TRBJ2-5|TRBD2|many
CASSSGLAGVRETQYF
TGTGCCAGCAGCTCTGGACTAGCGGGAGTTCGGGAGACCCAGTACTTC
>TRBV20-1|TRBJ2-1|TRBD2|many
CSADLGLAGENEQFF
TGCAGTGCTGATCTGGGACTAGCGGGCGAGAATGAGCAGTTCTTC
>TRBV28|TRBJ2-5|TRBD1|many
CASSLGQGGEETQYF
TGTGCCAGCAGTTTGGGACAGGGAGGTGAAGAGACCCAGTACTTC
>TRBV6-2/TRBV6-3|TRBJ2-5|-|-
CASCPGQSQTQYF
TGTGCCAGCTGTCCGGGACAAAGCCAGACCCAGTACTTC
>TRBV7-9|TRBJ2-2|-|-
CASRFKLQGPFTGELFF
TGTGCCAGCAGGTTCAAACTACAGGGTCCCTTCACCGGGGAGCTGTTTTTT
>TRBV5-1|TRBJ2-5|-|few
CASSLAPNAGVETQYF
TGCGCCAGCAGCTTGGCCCCTAATGCAGGGGTTGAGACCCAGTACTTC
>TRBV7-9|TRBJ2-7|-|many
CASSLANSLYEQYF
TGTGCCAGCAGCTTAGCCAACAGCCTTTACGAGCAGTACTTC
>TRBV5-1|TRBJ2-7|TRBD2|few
CASSLITSVGEQYF
TGCGCCAGCAGCCTGATAACTAGCGTTGGGGAGCAGTACTTC
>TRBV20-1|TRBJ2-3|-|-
CSALDTKDTQYF
TGCAGTGCTCTGGACACGAAAGATACGCAGTATTTT
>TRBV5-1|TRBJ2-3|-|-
CASSLVGAISTDTQYF
TGCGCCAGCAGCTTGGTCGGGGCTATTAGCACAGATACGCAGTATTTT
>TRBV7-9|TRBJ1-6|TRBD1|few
CASSSTVQGAYSPLHF
TGTGCCAGCAGCAGCACCGTCCAGGGGGCTTATTCACCCCTCCACTTT
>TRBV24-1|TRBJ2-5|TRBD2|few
CATSDWSGGRLETQYF
TGTGCCACCAGTGATTGGTCGGGGGGACGACTGGAGACCCAGTACTTC
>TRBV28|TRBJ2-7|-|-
CASHKGRAYEQYF
TGTGCCAGCCATAAGGGGCGAGCCTACGAGCAGTACTTC
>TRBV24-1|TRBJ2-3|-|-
CATSLAPSTDTQYF
TGTGCCACCAGTCTGGCTCCCAGCACAGATACGCAGTATTTT
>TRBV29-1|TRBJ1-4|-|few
CSVEGVATNEKLFF
TGCAGCGTGGAGGGGGTAGCAACTAATGAAAAACTGTTTTTT
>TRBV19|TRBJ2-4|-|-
CASSIDPWRASKNIQYF
TGTGCCAGTAGTATAGATCCGTGGCGGGCTTCCAAAAACATTCAGTACTTC
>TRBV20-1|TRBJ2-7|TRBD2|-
CSARGWASGSVYEQYF
TGCAGTGCTAGGGGTTGGGCTAGCGGGTCGGTCTACGAGCAGTACTTC
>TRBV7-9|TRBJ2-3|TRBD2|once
CGGAGTDTQYF
TGCGGGGGGGCCGGCACAGATACGCAGTATTTT
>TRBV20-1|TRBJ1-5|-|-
CSVNSGGLLAPQHF
TGCAGTGTTAACAGCGGGGGGCTACTGGCGCCCCAGCATTTT
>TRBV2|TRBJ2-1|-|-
CASSYEAYEQFF
TGTGCCAGCAGTTACGAAGCTTATGAGCAGTTCTTC
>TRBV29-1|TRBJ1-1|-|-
CSVAEGSNTEAFF
TGCAGCGTTGCTGAGGGCTCGAACACTGAAGCTTTCTTT
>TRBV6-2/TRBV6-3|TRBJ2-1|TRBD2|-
CASRTLAGAPSNEQFF
TGTGCCAGCAGAACACTAGCGGGGGCTCCCTCCAATGAGCAGTTCTTC
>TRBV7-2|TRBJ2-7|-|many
CASSPLNGYEQYF
TGTGCCAGCAGCCCCCTAAATGGCTACGAGCAGTACTTC
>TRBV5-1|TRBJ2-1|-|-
CASRPDQSYNEQFF
TGCGCCAGCAGACCGGACCAGTCCTACAATGAGCAGTTCTTC
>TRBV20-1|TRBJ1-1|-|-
CSARDWGRGTEAFF
TGCAGTGCTAGAGATTGGGGCAGGGGAACTGAAGCTTTCTTT
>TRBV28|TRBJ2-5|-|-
CASSPLAPETQYF
TGTGCCAGCAGTCCCTTAGCTCCGGAGACCCAGTACTTC